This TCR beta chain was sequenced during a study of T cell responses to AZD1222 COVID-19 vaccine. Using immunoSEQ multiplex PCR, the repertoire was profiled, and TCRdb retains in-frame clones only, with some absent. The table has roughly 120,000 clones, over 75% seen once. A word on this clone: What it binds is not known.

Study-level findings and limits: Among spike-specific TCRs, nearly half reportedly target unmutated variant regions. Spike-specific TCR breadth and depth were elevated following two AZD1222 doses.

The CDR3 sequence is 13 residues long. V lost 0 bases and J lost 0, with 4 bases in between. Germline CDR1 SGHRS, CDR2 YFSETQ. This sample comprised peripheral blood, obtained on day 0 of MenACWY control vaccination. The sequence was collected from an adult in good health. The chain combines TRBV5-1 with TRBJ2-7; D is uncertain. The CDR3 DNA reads TGCGCCAGCAGCTTGGCCCGCTCCTACGAGCAGTACTTC. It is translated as CASSLARSYEQYF.